These T cell receptor beta chains were read from a single sample in a study of breast tumors, draining lymph nodes, adjacent tissues. TCRdb re-analysed the multiplex PCR reads in MiXCR, keeping a single row per CDR3 protein. The table has about 300,000 distinct CDR3 sequences, over 30% seen once. The material sequenced was axillary lymph node tissue. The receptors originated from a female donor with breast cancer. Some clones in this sample may be carry-over from other donors' samples. Both conserved end residues are part of each CDR3. Each record gives: V gene, clone size, J gene, D gene, CDR3 protein, CDR3 DNA. A D gene is named only where the DNA matches it firmly. Size is omitted from some rows. Given values are once, few, many or a class for expanded clones.

v_gene: TRBV15; abundance: many; j_gene: TRBJ1-3; d_gene: .; CDR3aa: CATSRDPGAGNTIYF; CDR3nt: TGTGCCACCAGCAGAGACCCGGGAGCTGGAAACACCATATATTTT
v_gene: TRBV5-1; abundance: many; j_gene: TRBJ2-2; d_gene: .; CDR3aa: CASSPGDRNTGELFF; CDR3nt: TGCGCCAGCAGCCCGGGGGACAGAAACACCGGGGAGCTGTTTTTT
v_gene: TRBV11-2; abundance: many; j_gene: TRBJ2-5; d_gene: .; CDR3aa: CASSLGTSGLETQYF; CDR3nt: TGTGCCAGCAGCTTAGGGACAAGTGGGTTGGAGACCCAGTACTTC
v_gene: TRBV2; abundance: .; j_gene: TRBJ2-3; d_gene: .; CDR3aa: CASREKFADTQYF; CDR3nt: TGTGCCAGCAGAGAAAAGTTCGCAGATACGCAGTATTTT
v_gene: TRBV15; abundance: many; j_gene: TRBJ1-5; d_gene: TRBD1; CDR3aa: CATSRDGTGGYQPQHF; CDR3nt: TGTGCCACCAGCAGAGATGGGACAGGGGGCTATCAGCCCCAGCATTTT
v_gene: TRBV6-5; abundance: .; j_gene: TRBJ2-3; d_gene: .; CDR3aa: CASSYTTFQVSDTQYF; CDR3nt: TGTGCCAGCAGTTACACCACGTTTCAGGTTTCAGATACGCAGTATTTT
v_gene: TRBV2; abundance: .; j_gene: TRBJ2-5; d_gene: TRBD2; CDR3aa: CASSYRRLAGPGGGQYF; CDR3nt: TGTGCCAGCAGTTACCGGAGACTAGCGGGACCGGGGGGTGGCCAGTACTTC
v_gene: TRBV2; abundance: .; j_gene: TRBJ1-1; d_gene: TRBD1; CDR3aa: CASIGQGVLNTEAFF; CDR3nt: TGTGCCAGCATAGGACAGGGCGTCTTGAACACTGAAGCTTTCTTT
v_gene: TRBV2; abundance: many; j_gene: TRBJ2-3; d_gene: TRBD2; CDR3aa: CASSEEREVTDTQYF; CDR3nt: TGTGCCAGCAGTGAGGAGCGGGAGGTCACAGATACGCAGTATTTT
v_gene: TRBV6-1; abundance: .; j_gene: TRBJ2-6; d_gene: .; CDR3aa: CASSEFQGFSGANVLTF; CDR3nt: TGTGCCAGCAGTGAATTTCAGGGATTCTCTGGGGCCAACGTCCTGACTTTC
v_gene: TRBV12-3/TRBV12-4; abundance: many; j_gene: TRBJ2-2; d_gene: TRBD1; CDR3aa: CASSSPSRQGPSNTGELFF; CDR3nt: TGTGCCAGCAGTTCTCCTAGCCGACAGGGCCCTTCGAACACCGGGGAGCTGTTTTTT
v_gene: TRBV6-5; abundance: .; j_gene: TRBJ2-7; d_gene: TRBD1; CDR3aa: CASSPDRVGLTYEQYF; CDR3nt: TGTGCCAGCAGTCCCGACAGGGTTGGTTTAACCTACGAGCAGTACTTC
v_gene: TRBV12-5; abundance: many; j_gene: TRBJ2-1; d_gene: TRBD1; CDR3aa: CASGGQGAKQFF; CDR3nt: TGTGCTAGTGGTGGACAGGGGGCTAAGCAGTTCTTC
v_gene: TRBV7-6; abundance: many; j_gene: TRBJ2-1; d_gene: TRBD2; CDR3aa: CASSLEGLAGGRSNEQFF; CDR3nt: TGTGCCAGCAGCTTAGAGGGACTAGCGGGAGGGCGATCCAATGAGCAGTTCTTC
v_gene: TRBV3-1; abundance: .; j_gene: TRBJ1-3; d_gene: .; CDR3aa: CASSQGGAAAGNTIYF; CDR3nt: TGTGCCAGCAGCCAGGGGGGTGCTGCGGCTGGAAACACCATATATTTT
v_gene: TRBV4-1; abundance: .; j_gene: TRBJ2-7; d_gene: TRBD1; CDR3aa: CANSLRTGEYEQYF; CDR3nt: TGCGCCAACAGCCTCAGGACAGGGGAATACGAGCAGTACTTC
v_gene: TRBV3-1; abundance: .; j_gene: TRBJ2-1; d_gene: TRBD2; CDR3aa: CASSAGTSGAYNEQFF; CDR3nt: TGTGCCAGCAGCGCAGGGACTAGCGGAGCCTACAACGAGCAGTTCTTC
v_gene: TRBV30; abundance: many; j_gene: TRBJ1-6; d_gene: .; CDR3aa: CAWRASHRGPLHF; CDR3nt: TGTGCCTGGAGAGCCTCACACCGAGGGCCCCTCCACTTT
v_gene: TRBV6-5; abundance: few; j_gene: TRBJ2-7; d_gene: TRBD2; CDR3aa: CASRTLGTRGAYEQYF; CDR3nt: TGTGCCAGCAGAACCCTAGGGACTAGAGGAGCCTACGAGCAGTACTTC
v_gene: TRBV2; abundance: .; j_gene: TRBJ2-1; d_gene: TRBD2; CDR3aa: CARLAQSYNEQFF; CDR3nt: TGTGCCCGACTAGCTCAATCCTACAATGAGCAGTTCTTC
v_gene: TRBV6-4; abundance: .; j_gene: TRBJ2-6; d_gene: .; CDR3aa: CASSQLGAGANVLTF; CDR3nt: TGTGCCAGCAGTCAGTTGGGGGCTGGGGCCAACGTCCTGACTTTC
v_gene: TRBV5-4; abundance: once; j_gene: TRBJ2-5; d_gene: .; CDR3aa: CASSQAGPGGFGTQYF; CDR3nt: TGTGCCAGCAGCCAAGCAGGACCGGGCGGATTCGGGACTCAGTACTTC
v_gene: TRBV5-1; abundance: many; j_gene: TRBJ2-1; d_gene: .; CDR3aa: CASSLAGSTYNEQFF; CDR3nt: TGCGCCAGCAGCTTGGCCGGTAGTACCTACAATGAGCAGTTCTTC
v_gene: TRBV29-1; abundance: many; j_gene: TRBJ1-4; d_gene: .; CDR3aa: CSVEGSGSNEKLFF; CDR3nt: TGCAGCGTTGAAGGATCCGGGTCTAATGAAAAACTGTTTTTT
v_gene: TRBV30; abundance: few; j_gene: TRBJ2-3; d_gene: .; CDR3aa: CAWSVRRLGDTQYF; CDR3nt: TGTGCCTGGAGTGTACGACGTTTGGGAGATACGCAGTATTTT
v_gene: TRBV6-1; abundance: many; j_gene: TRBJ1-3; d_gene: .; CDR3aa: CASSDEGNTIYF; CDR3nt: TGTGCCAGCAGTGATGAGGGTAACACCATATATTTT
v_gene: TRBV10-2; abundance: many; j_gene: TRBJ1-1; d_gene: .; CDR3aa: CASGSDNPAFF; CDR3nt: TGCGCCAGCGGATCGGACAACCCTGCTTTCTTT
v_gene: TRBV9; abundance: many; j_gene: TRBJ2-5; d_gene: .; CDR3aa: CASSARLGAVQETQYF; CDR3nt: TGTGCCAGCAGCGCTAGGCTAGGGGCGGTCCAAGAGACCCAGTACTTC
v_gene: TRBV4-1; abundance: many; j_gene: TRBJ2-3; d_gene: TRBD2; CDR3aa: CASSQRLAGTDTQYF; CDR3nt: TGCGCCAGCAGCCAAAGACTAGCGGGCACAGATACGCAGTATTTT